This entry concerns a single TCR beta chain. At one end the junction does not follow the germline gene, possibly because of a read error. CDR1 is SEHNR and CDR2 is FQNEAQ in the germline V gene (reference sequence). This CDR3 is built from 15 residues. This sample was taken from a study of blood T cell repertoires in COVID-19. The protocol was immunoSEQ multiplex PCR, while the TCRdb copy is restricted to in-frame clones and leaves out a portion. The sample has more than 250,000 clones, roughly 85% seen once; the top ten hold 5.1%. The sequence was collected from a man over 45 with active or convalescent COVID-19. The specimen was peripheral blood. The V and J genes are TRBV7-9 and TRBJ2-5; no reliable D call. The CDR3, as DNA: TGTGCCAGCAGCCAATTGGGCCGGCACCAGGAGACCCAGTACTTC. It yields the protein CASSQLGRHQETQYF. Full variable domain (remainder filled in from reference TRBV7-9 and TRBJ2-5): DTGVSQNPRHKITKRGQNVTFRCDPISEHNRLYWYRQTLGQGPEFLTYFQNEAQLEKSRLLSDRFSAERPKGSFSTLEIQRTEQGDSAMYLCASSQLGRHQETQYFGPGTRLLVL.